This section outlines one TCR beta chain sequence together with its context. The antigen it recognizes is unknown. Per-base qualities were not stored, and no clone one base away is much larger. Libraries came from 5' RACE. Reads for this sample came from an Illumina HiSeq 2500. A second PCR of roughly 6 to 11 cycles was run with a J-beta primer mix and a sample-barcoded 5' primer. A template-switch 5' adaptor carrying 12 random nucleotides introduced a unique molecular identifier onto each TCR beta cDNA molecule. At least 2.5 million CDR3-containing paired-end reads were obtained from each sample. All of the RNA was converted into first-strand cDNA using the Mint cDNA synthesis kit, with a TRBC-specific oligonucleotide serving as the primer. All cDNA was treated with uracil-DNA glycosylase and then went through a first 18-cycle PCR with the universal primers M1SS and BC2_uni_R. The source study handled its data this way. Each sample was normalized by randomly selecting 1 million high-quality reads, each carrying a distinct molecular identifier. Reads sharing molecular identifiers were discarded rather than binned into consensus sequences. CDR3 identification, clonotype clustering and error correction used MiTCR with a Q25 quality threshold and the strictest error-elimination algorithm. A nonparametric unseen species model with Euler transformation was used to estimate lower-bound total TCR beta diversity. The public reads were run again by TCRdb, first through fastp at Q25 and then through MiXCR, and only productive beta chains were kept. For every CDR3 protein sequence, its rows merge into one entry that carries the most common genes and DNA. TCRdb, not the original authors, processed these V and J calls. Recorded for this sample are approximately 800,000 distinct CDR3 sequences; 56% of them occurred a single time. The top ten constitute roughly 24% of the sample.

The donors were 40 or so Caucasian individuals from Russia, aged roughly 6 to 90 years, who were systemically healthy. Around 10 milliliters of peripheral blood were collected from each donor into EDTA-treated Vacutainer tubes. Ficoll-Paque density-gradient centrifugation was used to isolate PBMCs, with at least 6 million obtained per sample. Total RNA was extracted from PBMCs with Trizol reagent, with at least 5 micrograms obtained per sample. The percentages of naive CD45RAhigh/CD27high T cells were determined by flow cytometry on a PBMC aliquot from every donor. This sample is drawn from a study of blood T cells in healthy people across ages (dated by TCRdb to about 2015). For context, the study as a whole: In model experiments, template switching captured roughly one uniquely barcoded TCR beta cDNA molecule for every two T cells. Age-related changes in TCR beta repertoire diversity were measured in the study by deep sequencing normalized with unique cDNA molecular identifiers. Donors were grouped into four age groups: young (average roughly 16 years), middle-aged (under 40), aged (about 60) and long-lived (around 80). To avoid experimental bias, donors of different ages were randomly spread across the sequencing lanes. Two additional independent replicas of 1 million unique cDNA reads from the same blood draw were analyzed for two donors (one aged 18 to 29 and one aged 80 or older). Beyond this particular receptor, the publication reports: Compared with the aged group, more naive CD4+ T cells, fewer expanded clones and increased TCR diversity were shown by the long-lived group, suggesting age selection. As age increased, observed TCR beta diversity per million T cells dropped in a roughly linear way, and a significant reduction was already evident by age 40. There was a strong correlation between observed TCR beta diversity and the percentage of naive T cells measured by flow cytometry. Because the CMV infection status of the donors was unknown, age-related changes in expanded clonotypes may potentially have been confounded. Conclusive comparison of naive and antigen-experienced compartments was prevented by the profiling of bulk unsorted PBMCs. Estimates of total diversity based on one million sequenced T cells were considered lower bounds and underestimates.

As encoded in the germline V gene (reference sequence), CDR1 is LGHDT while CDR2 is YNNKEL. The CDR3 goes from the cysteine to the phenylalanine over 14 residues. Solely the CDR3 DNA is kept, with 42 bases framed from the first base. This TCR was recovered from a man between 40 and 49 years old in good health. The rearranged segments are TRBV3-1 and TRBJ2-7, and TRBD1 matches 10 of the central bases. The J call may not be correct, given that the DNA end is closer to TRBJ2-4. Sequences were obtained from blood. For the CDR3, the sequence is CASSQGQGRNIQYF. The nucleotide sequence reads TGTGCCAGCAGCCAGGGACAGGGGAGAAACATTCAGTACTTC.